This T cell receptor (beta chain) appears in the sequencing data of a study of shared clonotypes between healthy human individuals. It was into CD45RA+ naive and CD45RA-negative memory subsets that the CD4+ cells were split. The CDR3 totals 15 residues. Germline loops: CDR1 MDHEN, CDR2 SYDVKM. With 7 bases clipped from V and 6 bases from J, the junction kept 11 bases outside the gene matches. Libraries were prepared by immunoSEQ multiplex PCR; TCRdb keeps only in-frame clonotypes and omits some of them. The sample lists under 650,000 clones, 90% to 96% occurring once. This chain links TRBV28 with TRBJ2-7; 11 positions agree with TRBD2. The source material was naive CD4+ T cells sorted from blood. Documented subset: CD45RA+ positively selected. The receptor was derived from a woman aged 30 to 39 in good health. As DNA, the CDR3 is TGTGCCAGCACCATGACTAGCGGGATGATACGCGAGCAGTACTTC. This codes for CASTMTSGMIREQYF.